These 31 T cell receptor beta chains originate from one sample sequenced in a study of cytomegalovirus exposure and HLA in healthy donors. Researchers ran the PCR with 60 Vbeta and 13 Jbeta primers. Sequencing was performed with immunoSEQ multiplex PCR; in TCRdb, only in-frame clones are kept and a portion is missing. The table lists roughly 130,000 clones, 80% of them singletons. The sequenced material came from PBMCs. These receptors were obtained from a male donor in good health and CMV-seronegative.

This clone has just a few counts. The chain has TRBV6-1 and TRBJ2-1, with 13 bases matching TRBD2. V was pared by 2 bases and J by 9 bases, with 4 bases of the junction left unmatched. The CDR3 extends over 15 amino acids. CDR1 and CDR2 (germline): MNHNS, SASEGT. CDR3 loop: CASSEQTSGGSEQFF. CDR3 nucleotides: TGTGCCAGCAGTGAACAGACTAGCGGGGGGAGTGAGCAGTTCTTC.

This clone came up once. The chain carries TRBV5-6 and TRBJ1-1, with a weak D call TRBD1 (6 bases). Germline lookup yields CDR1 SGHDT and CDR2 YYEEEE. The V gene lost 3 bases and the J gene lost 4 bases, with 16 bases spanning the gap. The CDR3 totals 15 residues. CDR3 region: CASSSSRGRGTEAFF. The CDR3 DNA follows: TGTGCCAGCAGCTCCTCTAGGGGGAGGGGCACTGAAGCTTTCTTT.

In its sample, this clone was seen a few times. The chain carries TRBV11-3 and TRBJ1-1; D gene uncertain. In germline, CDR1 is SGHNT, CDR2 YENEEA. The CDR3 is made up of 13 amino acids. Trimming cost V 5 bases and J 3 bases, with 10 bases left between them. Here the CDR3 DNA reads TGTGCCAGCAGCCGTAGTTTGGACACTGAAGCTTTCTTT. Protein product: CASSRSLDTEAFF.

The CDR3: CASSLVGDSEAFF. The DNA of the CDR3 is TGTGCCAGCAGCTTGGTAGGCGACAGTGAAGCTTTCTTT. The V gene is TRBV5-5, the J gene TRBJ1-1, with a possible D match to TRBD1 (5 bases). V gave up 0 bases and J gave up 7 bases, with 10 bases separating them. CDR3 length equals 13 residues. The germline CDR1 and CDR2 sequences are SGHKS and YYEKEE (reference sequence).

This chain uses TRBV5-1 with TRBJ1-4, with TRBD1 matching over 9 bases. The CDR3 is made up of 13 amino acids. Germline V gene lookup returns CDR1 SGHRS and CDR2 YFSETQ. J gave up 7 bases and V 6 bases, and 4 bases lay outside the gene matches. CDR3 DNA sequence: TGCGCCAGCACGGACAGGGGAGGTGAAAAACTGTTTTTT. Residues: CASTDRGGEKLFF.

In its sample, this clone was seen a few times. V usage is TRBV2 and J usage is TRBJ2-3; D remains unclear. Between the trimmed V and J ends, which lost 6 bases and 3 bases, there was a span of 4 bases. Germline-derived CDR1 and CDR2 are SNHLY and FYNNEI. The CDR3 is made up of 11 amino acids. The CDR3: CASSATDTQYF. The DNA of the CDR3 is TGTGCCAGCAGCGCGACAGATACGCAGTATTTT.

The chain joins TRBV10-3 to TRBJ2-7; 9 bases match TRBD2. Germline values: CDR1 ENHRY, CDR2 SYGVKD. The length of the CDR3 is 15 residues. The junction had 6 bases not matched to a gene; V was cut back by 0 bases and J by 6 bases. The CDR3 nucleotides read TGTGCCATCAGTGAGTCACGGCTAGCGGGGACCGAGCAGTACTTC. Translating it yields CAISESRLAGTEQYF.

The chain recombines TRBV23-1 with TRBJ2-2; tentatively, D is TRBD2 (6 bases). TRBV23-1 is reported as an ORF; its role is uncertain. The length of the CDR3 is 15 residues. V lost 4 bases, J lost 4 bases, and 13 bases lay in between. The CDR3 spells CASSLWEDFTGELFF. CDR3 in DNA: TGCGCCAGCAGTCTCTGGGAGGACTTCACCGGGGAGCTGTTTTTT.

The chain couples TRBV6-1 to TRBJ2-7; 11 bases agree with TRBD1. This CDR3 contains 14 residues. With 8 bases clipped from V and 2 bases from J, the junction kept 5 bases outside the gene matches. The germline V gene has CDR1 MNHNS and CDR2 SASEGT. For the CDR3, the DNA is TGTGCCAGCTACGGGACAGGGGGGACCTACGAGCAGTACTTC. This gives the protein CASYGTGGTYEQYF.

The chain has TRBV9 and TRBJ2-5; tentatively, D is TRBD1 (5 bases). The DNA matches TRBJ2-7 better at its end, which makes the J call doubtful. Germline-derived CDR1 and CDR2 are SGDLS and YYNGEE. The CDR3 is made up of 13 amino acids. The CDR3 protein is CASSVGVQGEQYF. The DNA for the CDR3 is TGTGCCAGCAGCGTAGGGGTCCAGGGCGAGCAGTACTTC.

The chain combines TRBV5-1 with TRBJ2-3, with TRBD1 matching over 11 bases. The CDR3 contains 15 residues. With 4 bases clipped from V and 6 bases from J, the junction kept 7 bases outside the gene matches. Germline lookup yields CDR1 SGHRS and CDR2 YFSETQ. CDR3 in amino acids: CASSVRGTGGDTQYF. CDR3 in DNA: TGCGCCAGCAGCGTACGAGGGACAGGGGGGGATACGCAGTATTTT.

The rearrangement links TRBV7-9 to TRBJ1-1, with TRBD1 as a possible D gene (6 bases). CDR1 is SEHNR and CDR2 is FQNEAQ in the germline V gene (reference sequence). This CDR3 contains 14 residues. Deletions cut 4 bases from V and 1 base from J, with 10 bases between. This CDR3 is CASSSQGSNTEAFF. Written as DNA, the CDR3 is TGTGCCAGCAGCTCACAGGGTTCGAACACTGAAGCTTTCTTT. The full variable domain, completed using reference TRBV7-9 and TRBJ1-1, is DTGVSQNPRHKITKRGQNVTFRCDPISEHNRLYWYRQTLGQGPEFLTYFQNEAQLEKSRLLSDRFSAERPKGSFSTLEIQRTEQGDSAMYLCASSSQGSNTEAFFGQGTRLTVV.

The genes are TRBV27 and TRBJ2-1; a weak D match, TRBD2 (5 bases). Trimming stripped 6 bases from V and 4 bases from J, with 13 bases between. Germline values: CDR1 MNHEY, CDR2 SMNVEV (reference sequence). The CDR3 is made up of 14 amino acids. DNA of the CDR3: TGTGCCAGCAGATCGGACTTCCCTTACAATGAGCAGTTCTTC. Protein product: CASRSDFPYNEQFF.

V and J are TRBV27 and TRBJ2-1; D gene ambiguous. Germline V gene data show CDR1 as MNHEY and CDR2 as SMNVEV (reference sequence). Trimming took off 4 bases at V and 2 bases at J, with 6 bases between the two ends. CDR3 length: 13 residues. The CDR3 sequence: CASSSKTYNEQFF. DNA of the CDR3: TGTGCCAGCAGTTCTAAGACCTACAATGAGCAGTTCTTC.

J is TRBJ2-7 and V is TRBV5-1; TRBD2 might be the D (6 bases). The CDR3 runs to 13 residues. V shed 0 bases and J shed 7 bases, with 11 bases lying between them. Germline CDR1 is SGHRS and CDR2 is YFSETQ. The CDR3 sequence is CASSLEGLREQYF. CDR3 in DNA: TGCGCCAGCAGCTTGGAGGGACTGCGTGAGCAGTACTTC.

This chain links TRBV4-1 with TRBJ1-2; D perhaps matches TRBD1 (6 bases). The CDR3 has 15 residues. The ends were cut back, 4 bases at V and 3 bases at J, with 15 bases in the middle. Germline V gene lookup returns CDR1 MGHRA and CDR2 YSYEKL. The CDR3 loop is CASSPIGQTDYGYTF. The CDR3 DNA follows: TGCGCCAGCAGCCCCATTGGACAGACTGACTATGGCTACACCTTC.

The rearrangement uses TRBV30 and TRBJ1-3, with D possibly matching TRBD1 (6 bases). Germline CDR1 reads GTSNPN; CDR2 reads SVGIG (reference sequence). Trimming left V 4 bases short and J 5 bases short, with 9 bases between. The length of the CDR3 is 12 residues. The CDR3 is CAWTGQRNTIYF. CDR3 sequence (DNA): TGTGCCTGGACCGGACAGCGAAACACCATATATTTT. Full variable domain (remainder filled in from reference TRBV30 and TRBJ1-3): SQTIHQWPATLVQPVGSPLSLECTVEGTSNPNLYWYRQAAGRGLQLLFYSVGIGQISSEVPQNLSASRPQDRQFILSSKKLLLSDSGFYLCAWTGQRNTIYFGEGSWLTVV.

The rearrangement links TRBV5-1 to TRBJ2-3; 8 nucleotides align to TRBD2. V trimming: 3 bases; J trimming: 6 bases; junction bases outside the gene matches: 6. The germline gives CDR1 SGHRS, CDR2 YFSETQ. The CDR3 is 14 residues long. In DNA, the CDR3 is TGCGCCAGCAGCTCCGCGGTAGCGGGGGATACGCAGTATTTT. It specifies CASSSAVAGDTQYF.

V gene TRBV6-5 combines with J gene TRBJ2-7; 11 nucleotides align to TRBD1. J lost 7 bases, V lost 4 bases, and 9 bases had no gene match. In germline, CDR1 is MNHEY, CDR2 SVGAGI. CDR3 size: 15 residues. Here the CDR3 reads CASSSRTGGLGEQYF. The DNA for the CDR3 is TGTGCCAGCAGTTCACGGACAGGGGGCTTAGGGGAGCAGTACTTC.

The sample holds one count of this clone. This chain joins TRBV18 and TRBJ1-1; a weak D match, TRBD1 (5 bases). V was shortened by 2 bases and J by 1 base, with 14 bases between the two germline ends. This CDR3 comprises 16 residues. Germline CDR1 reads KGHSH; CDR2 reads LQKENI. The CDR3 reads CASSPGAGSWNTEAFF. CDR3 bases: TGTGCCAGCTCACCAGGGGCAGGGTCCTGGAACACTGAAGCTTTCTTT. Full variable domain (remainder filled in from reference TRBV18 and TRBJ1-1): NAGVMQNPRHLVRRRGQEARLRCSPMKGHSHVYWYRQLPEEGLKFMVYLQKENIIDESGMPKERFSAEFPKEGPSILRIQQVVRGDSAAYFCASSPGAGSWNTEAFFGQGTRLTVV.

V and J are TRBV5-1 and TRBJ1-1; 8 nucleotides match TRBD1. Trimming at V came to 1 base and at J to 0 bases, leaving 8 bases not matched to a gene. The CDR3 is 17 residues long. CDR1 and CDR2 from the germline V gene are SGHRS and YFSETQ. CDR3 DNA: TGCGCCAGCAGCTTGATCGGGACAGGAGCCATGAACACTGAAGCTTTCTTT. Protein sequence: CASSLIGTGAMNTEAFF.

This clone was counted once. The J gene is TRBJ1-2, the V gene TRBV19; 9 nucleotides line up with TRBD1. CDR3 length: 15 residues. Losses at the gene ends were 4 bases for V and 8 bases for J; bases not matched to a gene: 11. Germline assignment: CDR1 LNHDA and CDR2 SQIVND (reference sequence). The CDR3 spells CASSRSDRGVEGYTF. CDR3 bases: TGTGCCAGTAGTAGGTCGGACAGGGGAGTCGAGGGCTACACCTTC.

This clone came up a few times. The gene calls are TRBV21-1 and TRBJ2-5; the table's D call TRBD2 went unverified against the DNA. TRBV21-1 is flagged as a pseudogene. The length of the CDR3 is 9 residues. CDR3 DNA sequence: TGTGCCAGCAGCATCCTAGGGTACTTC. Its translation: CASSILGYF.

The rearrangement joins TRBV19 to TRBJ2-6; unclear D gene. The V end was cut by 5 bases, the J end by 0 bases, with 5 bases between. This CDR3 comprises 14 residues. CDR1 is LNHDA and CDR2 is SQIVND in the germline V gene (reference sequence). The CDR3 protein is CASSRVSGANVLTF. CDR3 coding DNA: TGTGCCAGTAGTCGGGTCTCTGGGGCCAACGTCCTGACTTTC.

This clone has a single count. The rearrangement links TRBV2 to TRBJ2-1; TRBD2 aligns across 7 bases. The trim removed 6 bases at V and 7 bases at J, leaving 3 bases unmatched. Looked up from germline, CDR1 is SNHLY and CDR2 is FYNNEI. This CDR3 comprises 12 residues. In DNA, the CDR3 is TGTGCCAGCAGGTACGGGAGGAATGAGCAGTTCTTC. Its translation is CASRYGRNEQFF.

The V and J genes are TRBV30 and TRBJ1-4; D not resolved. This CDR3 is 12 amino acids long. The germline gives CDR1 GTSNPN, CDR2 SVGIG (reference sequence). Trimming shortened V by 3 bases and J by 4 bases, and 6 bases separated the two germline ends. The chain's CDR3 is CAWRQINEKLFF. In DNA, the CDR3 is TGTGCCTGGAGACAGATTAATGAAAAACTGTTTTTT.

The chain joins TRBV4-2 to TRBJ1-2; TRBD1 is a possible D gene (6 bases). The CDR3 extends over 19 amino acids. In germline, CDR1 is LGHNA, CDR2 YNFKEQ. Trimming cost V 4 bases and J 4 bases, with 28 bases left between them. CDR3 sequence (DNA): TGTGCCAGCAGCCCCGAACCGGTTCCGAGGGACATCCGGACCTATGGCTACACCTTC. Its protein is CASSPEPVPRDIRTYGYTF.

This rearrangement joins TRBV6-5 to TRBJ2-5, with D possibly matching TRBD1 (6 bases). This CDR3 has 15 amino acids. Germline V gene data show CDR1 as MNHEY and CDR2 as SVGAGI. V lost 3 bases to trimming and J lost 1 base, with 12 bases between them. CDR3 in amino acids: CASSYSTGTQETQYF. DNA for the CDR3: TGTGCCAGCAGTTATTCTACAGGGACCCAAGAGACCCAGTACTTC.

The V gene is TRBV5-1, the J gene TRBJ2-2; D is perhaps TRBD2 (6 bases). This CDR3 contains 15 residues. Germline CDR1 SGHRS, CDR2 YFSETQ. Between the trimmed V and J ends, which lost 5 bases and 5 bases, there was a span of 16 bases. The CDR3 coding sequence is TGCGCCAGCAGTAATGGCGGGACGGGAACCGGGGAGCTGTTTTTT. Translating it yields CASSNGGTGTGELFF.

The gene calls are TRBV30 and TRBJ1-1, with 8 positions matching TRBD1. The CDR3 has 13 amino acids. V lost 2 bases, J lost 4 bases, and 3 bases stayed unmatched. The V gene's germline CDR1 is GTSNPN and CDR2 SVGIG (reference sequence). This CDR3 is CAWSTGGSTEAFF. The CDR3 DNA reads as TGTGCCTGGAGTACAGGGGGGAGCACTGAAGCTTTCTTT. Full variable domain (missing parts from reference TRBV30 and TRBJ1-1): SQTIHQWPATLVQPVGSPLSLECTVEGTSNPNLYWYRQAAGRGLQLLFYSVGIGQISSEVPQNLSASRPQDRQFILSSKKLLLSDSGFYLCAWSTGGSTEAFFGQGTRLTVV.

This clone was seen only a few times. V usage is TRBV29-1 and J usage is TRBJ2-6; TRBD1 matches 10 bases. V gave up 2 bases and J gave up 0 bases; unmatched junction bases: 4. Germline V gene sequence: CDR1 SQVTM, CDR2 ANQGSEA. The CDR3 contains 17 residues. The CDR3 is CSVENRDRGSGANVLTF. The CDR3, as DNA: TGCAGCGTTGAAAACCGGGACAGGGGCTCTGGGGCCAACGTCCTGACTTTC.